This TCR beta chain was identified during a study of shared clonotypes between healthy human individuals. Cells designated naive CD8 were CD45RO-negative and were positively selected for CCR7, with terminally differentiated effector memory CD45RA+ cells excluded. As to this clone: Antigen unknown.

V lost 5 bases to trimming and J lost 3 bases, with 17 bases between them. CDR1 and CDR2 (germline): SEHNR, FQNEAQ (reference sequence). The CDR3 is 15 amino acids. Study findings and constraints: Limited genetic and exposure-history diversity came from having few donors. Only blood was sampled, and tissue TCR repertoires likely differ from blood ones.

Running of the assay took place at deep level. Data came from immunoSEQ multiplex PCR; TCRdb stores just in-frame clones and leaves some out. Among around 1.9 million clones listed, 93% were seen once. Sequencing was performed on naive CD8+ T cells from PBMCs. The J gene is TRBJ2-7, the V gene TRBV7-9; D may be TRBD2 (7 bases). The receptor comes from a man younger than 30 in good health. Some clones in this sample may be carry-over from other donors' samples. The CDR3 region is CASSAGGLAFYEQYF. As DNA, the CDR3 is TGTGCCAGCAGCGCCGGGGGGCTAGCTTTCTACGAGCAGTACTTC. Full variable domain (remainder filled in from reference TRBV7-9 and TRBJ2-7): DTGVSQNPRHKITKRGQNVTFRCDPISEHNRLYWYRQTLGQGPEFLTYFQNEAQLEKSRLLSDRFSAERPKGSFSTLEIQRTEQGDSAMYLCASSAGGLAFYEQYFGPGTRLTVT.